This T cell receptor beta chain was profiled in a study of technical replicates of blood from several donors. The method was immunoSEQ multiplex PCR; TCRdb's version includes in-frame clones alone and lacks a portion of them. Found here are about 70,000 clones, just under 97% of them singletons; the top ten hold approximately 0.2%. Looked up from germline, CDR1 is SQVTM and CDR2 is ANQGSEA. The germline V and J ends were trimmed by 2 bases and 3 bases, with 8 bases remaining between them. The CDR3 runs to 13 residues. The sequence derives from a human donor in good health. Sequencing used T cells isolated from PBMCs. The V call is TRBV29-1, the J call TRBJ1-3; D unclear. CDR3 protein: CSVETYSGNTIYF. The DNA of the CDR3 is TGCAGCGTTGAAACGTATAGTGGAAACACCATATATTTT.